The present T cell receptor beta chain was sequenced within a study of PD-1 blockade in classical Hodgkin lymphoma (TCRdb year 2020). For context, the study as a whole: Nivolumab dosing was 3 mg/kg intravenously every 2 weeks, continuing until either disease progression or unacceptable toxicity. A peripheral blood immune signature of response to PD-1 blockade in classical Hodgkin lymphoma was defined using TCR beta sequencing and CyTOF. The investigation overall reported the following: A significant rise by C4D1 was seen in CD4+ but not CD8+ TCR diversity (p=0.0027 vs p=0.16), with the rise being most apparent in complete responders (p=0.02). Baseline TCR diversity was reported to be lower in newly diagnosed patients than in healthy donors, and even lower in relapsed/refractory patients. The study was restricted to a single clinical trial cohort, and the causes of repertoire differences, possibly disease activity or prior therapy, were left undefined. Lower diversity was seen in patients whose nivolumab began less than 1 year after ASCT, and these patients were left out of later analyses so that immune reconstitution would not confound the results. Among trial patients, those achieving complete response had baseline diversity similar to that of newly diagnosed patients, while diversity was significantly lower in partial responders and progressors.

About this clone itself: Its antigen is still unknown. It has no much larger one-base neighbor in the sample; base qualities were not kept.

Interpreted using the paper, the time point label stands for: cycle 1 day 1 (C1D1), immediately before nivolumab initiation. Every trial patient had relapsed following autologous stem cell transplantation, and prior brentuximab vedotin exposure was what differed among cohorts A, B and C. CD4+ T cells were purified from thawed PBMCs by magnetic negative selection with a Miltenyi CD4+ T cell isolation kit. The trial cohort included 56 patients with relapsed/refractory classical Hodgkin lymphoma, and each patient had a best overall response of complete response, partial response or progressive disease. In the multi-cohort phase II CheckMate 205 trial, trial patients received single-agent nivolumab. Best overall response was determined by an independent review committee according to the 2007 International Working Group response criteria. Trial PBMCs were collected just before the start of nivolumab (C1D1) and during therapy at cycle 2 day 1 and cycle 4 day 1. Peripheral blood was collected in 8 mL Vacutainer Cell Preparation Tubes, from which PBMCs were isolated by centrifugation and then cryopreserved. Purified CD4+ and CD8+ fractions were prepared only for cases with an additional available PBMC sample. Magnetically labelled cells were depleted on LS columns in a quadroMACS separator, and the flow-through was collected as the purified fraction.

V and J lose 0 bases and 4 bases, and a span of 16 bases separates them. The CDR3 has 16 amino acids, counting the end cysteine and phenylalanine. Only the CDR3 DNA stays, 48 bases, in frame from base 1. Reading the germline V gene gives CDR1 SGDLS and CDR2 YYNGEE. The Qiagen DNeasy kit was used to extract genomic DNA from unsorted PBMCs and from the negatively selected CD4+ and CD8+ fractions. TCR beta CDR3 regions were amplified by immunoSEQ multiplex PCR using primers annealing to V and J segments. A synthetic immune receptor repertoire was used to minimize amplification bias, and remaining bias was computationally removed after sequencing. Regarding the original processing steps: Repertoire diversity was quantified as the Shannon entropy index using custom Python scripts. Unsorted, CD4+ and CD8+ repertoires were analyzed separately, except for combined analyses in which CD4+ and CD8+ sequences were merged in silico. A clone was considered expanded if an increase in frequency of at least 2-fold after treatment relative to C1D1 was found, and a pseudocount of 0.5 was applied to clones undetected at baseline. Singleton clones were defined as clones with 0 or 1 copy at C1D1, and non-singleton clones were defined as clones with 2 or more copies. Clones expanded in unsorted samples were annotated as CD4+, CD8+ or unknown by matching protein sequences in sorted samples from the same patient. Wilcoxon tests on paired samples were used to test changes in diversity from C1D1 to C4D1. This immuneACCESS table, as held by TCRdb, lists in-frame sequences with V and J called but not all clones. Of the missing ones, under half trace to an unresolved V gene in checked studies; the others have no known cause. The D gene and trimming were derived from the DNA, and the V and J assignments and clone size from that table. For this sample the table gives under 30,000 clones, of which approximately 80% were detected only once. The top ten constitute 2% to 2.5% of the sample.

The receptor comes from a human donor with classical Hodgkin lymphoma. Recombination linked TRBV9 to TRBJ1-1, and TRBD1 may be the D gene, going by 6 matching bases. This specimen was CD4+ T cells from blood, taken at baseline. The DNA sequence is given as TGTGCCAGCAGCGTAGTCTCGGGGGCGTCGGGCACTGAAGCTTTCTTT. It specifies CASSVVSGASGTEAFF. Reference TRBV9 and TRBJ1-1 proteins supply the regions before and after the CDR3; the full variable domain is: DSGVTQTPKHLITATGQRVTLRCSPRSGDLSVYWYQQSLDQGLQFLIQYYNGEERAKGNILERFSAQQFPDLHSELNLSSLELGDSALYFCASSVVSGASGTEAFFGQGTRLTVV.